The 25 T cell receptor beta chains listed next were all sequenced from one sample in a study of T cells in narcolepsy. Clones were read by immunoSEQ multiplex PCR, and TCRdb kept only the in-frame ones, dropping some. The sample has tens of thousands of clones; 70% to 90% are singletons. The sequencing input was CD45RA- memory CD4+ T cells from PBMCs. All receptors come from a human donor with narcolepsy.

This clone was counted once. The gene calls are TRBV20-1 and TRBJ2-5; possibly TRBD1 for D (6 bases). The CDR3 length is 11 residues. The germline gives CDR1 DFQATT, CDR2 SNEGSKA (reference sequence). CDR3 DNA sequence: TGCAGCAGACAGGAACAAGAGACCCAGTACTTC. This sequence encodes CSRQEQETQYF.

This chain links TRBV7-2 with TRBJ2-2, with TRBD1 identical over 7 bases. The CDR3 spans 16 residues. V trimming: 1 base; J trimming: 5 bases; junction bases outside the gene matches: 7. Germline V gene sequence: CDR1 SGHTA, CDR2 FQGNSA. CDR3 region: CASSLGGGGFTGELFF. In DNA, the CDR3 is TGTGCCAGCAGCTTAGGAGGGGGCGGATTTACCGGGGAGCTGTTTTTT.

DNA of the CDR3: TGTGCCAGCAGCTTAGTCTCTGGCGGGGGGAGCACAGATACGCAGTATTTT. Its translation: CASSLVSGGGSTDTQYF. The chain combines TRBV7-2 with TRBJ2-3; 8 bases are a match to TRBD2. Per the germline V gene, CDR1 is SGHTA and CDR2 is FQGNSA. The CDR3 covers 17 residues. V lost 1 base to trimming and J lost 0 bases; unmatched junction nucleotides: 6. Full variable domain (rest looked up from reference TRBV7-2 and TRBJ2-3): GAGVSQSPSNKVTEKGKDVELRCDPISGHTALYWYRQSLGQGLEFLIYFQGNSAPDKSGLPSDRFSAERTGGSVSTLTIQRTQQEDSAVYLCASSLVSGGGSTDTQYFGPGTRLTVL.

This clone was counted only a few times. This chain uses TRBV27 with TRBJ1-2; D might be TRBD1 (6 bases). V lost 7 bases and J 7 bases, leaving 13 bases between the germline ends. This CDR3 is 12 amino acids long. Germline CDR1 and CDR2: MNHEY and SMNVEV (reference sequence). The CDR3 loop is CASKTGYSGYTF. The CDR3 nucleotides read TGTGCCAGCAAAACAGGGTATTCTGGCTACACCTTC.

The table lists this clone with a count of one. The chain links TRBV19 to TRBJ2-1, with D unclear. This CDR3 is built from 13 residues. Germline CDR1 reads LNHDA; CDR2 reads SQIVND (reference sequence). The V end was cut by 7 bases, the J end by 7 bases, with 14 bases between. CDR3 amino acids: CASNSGWGNEQFF. The CDR3 DNA sequence: TGTGCCAGTAATAGTGGGTGGGGTAATGAGCAGTTCTTC.

This chain connects TRBV7-9 to TRBJ2-3; 13 nucleotides line up with TRBD2. This CDR3 contains 15 residues. The V and J ends lost 5 bases and 6 bases, in that order; junction bases with no gene match: 5. Germline V gives CDR1 SEHNR, CDR2 FQNEAQ (reference sequence). CDR3 protein: CASSPLAGGLDTQYF. CDR3 coding DNA: TGTGCCAGCAGCCCACTAGCGGGGGGGCTGGATACGCAGTATTTT.

The V call is TRBV7-6, the J call TRBJ1-1; 9 bases are shared with TRBD1. Germline V gene sequence: CDR1 SGHVS, CDR2 FNYEAQ. With V trimmed by 5 bases and J by 5 bases, 6 bases remained unmatched. CDR3 length: 14 amino acids. The CDR3 DNA sequence: TGTGCCAGCAGCGCCCAGGGACAGGGAACTGAAGCTTTCTTT. This gives the protein CASSAQGQGTEAFF.

V gene TRBV10-2 combines with J gene TRBJ2-6, with 7 bases matching TRBD1. The germline CDR1 and CDR2 sequences are WSHSY and SAAADI. The CDR3 runs 14 residues. V lost 8 bases to trimming and J lost 1 base; unmatched junction nucleotides: 2. In nucleotides, the CDR3 is TGCGCCAGCCGCAGGGGGTCTGGGGCCAACGTCCTGACTTTC. It translates to CASRRGSGANVLTF.

The V call is TRBV28, the J call TRBJ1-2, with 7 bases matching TRBD1. From germline, CDR1 is MDHEN and CDR2 SYDVKM. Trimming at V came to 2 bases and at J to 4 bases, leaving 4 bases not matched to a gene. This CDR3 comprises 14 residues. DNA for the CDR3: TGTGCCAGCAGTTTAGACAGGGTGGGCTATGGCTACACCTTC. It codes for CASSLDRVGYGYTF.

V and J are TRBV7-2 and TRBJ2-3; no firm D call. This CDR3 is built from 18 residues. The germline gives CDR1 SGHTA, CDR2 FQGNSA. V lost 4 bases and J lost 0, with 20 bases in between. The CDR3, as DNA: TGTGCCAGCAGCTCACGGTCCAGAACGATCTCTAGCACAGATACGCAGTATTTT. It yields the protein CASSSRSRTISSTDTQYF.

This clone was seen only once. The gene calls are TRBV4-1 and TRBJ2-7; D unresolved. CDR1 and CDR2 (germline): MGHRA, YSYEKL. Trimming pared 0 bases from V and 2 bases from J, leaving 8 bases between. CDR3 length: 14 amino acids. The CDR3 is CASSQDKLAYEQYF. The CDR3 region has the DNA TGCGCCAGCAGCCAAGATAAACTGGCCTACGAGCAGTACTTC.

The chain employs TRBV19 and TRBJ2-1; TRBD1 matches 8 bases. With V trimmed by 5 bases and J by 7 bases, 1 base remained unmatched. The CDR3 consists of 12 residues. Germline V gene lookup returns CDR1 LNHDA and CDR2 SQIVND (reference sequence). The CDR3 DNA reads as TGTGCCAGTAGTCGACAGGGGAATGAGCAGTTCTTC. Amino acids: CASSRQGNEQFF.

This clone was observed a single time. The gene calls are TRBV18 and TRBJ2-3; 15 bases line up with TRBD2. This CDR3 spans 17 amino acids. With V trimmed by 3 bases and J by 2 bases, 3 bases remained unmatched. Germline V CDR1 and CDR2: KGHSH, LQKENI. CDR3 region: CASSPGLAGGNTDTQYF. The CDR3 nucleotides read TGTGCCAGCTCACCGGGACTAGCGGGGGGAAACACAGATACGCAGTATTTT. Full variable domain (rest looked up from reference TRBV18 and TRBJ2-3): NAGVMQNPRHLVRRRGQEARLRCSPMKGHSHVYWYRQLPEEGLKFMVYLQKENIIDESGMPKERFSAEFPKEGPSILRIQQVVRGDSAAYFCASSPGLAGGNTDTQYFGPGTRLTVL.

The V gene is TRBV7-6, the J gene TRBJ2-3, with D hard to call. V was cut by 0 bases and J by 0 bases, with 7 bases left in between. Germline V gives CDR1 SGHVS, CDR2 FNYEAQ. CDR3 length: 15 amino acids. CDR3 DNA sequence: TGTGCCAGCAGCTTAGCGCCTTCTAGCACAGATACGCAGTATTTT. Its protein is CASSLAPSSTDTQYF.

There are a few counts of this clone. The rearrangement joins TRBV5-1 to TRBJ2-5; D unclear. Germline V lookup: CDR1 SGHRS, CDR2 YFSETQ. V was cut by 0 bases and J by 2 bases, with 5 bases left in between. This CDR3 region has 13 residues. CDR3 sequence: CASSLGRQETQYF. For the CDR3, the DNA is TGCGCCAGCAGCTTGGGTAGGCAAGAGACCCAGTACTTC.

For the CDR3, the DNA is TGTGCCAGCAGCCCCCGTCACCCGGGACAGGGTTCCTCTGGGGCCAACGTCCTGACTTTC. Translating it yields CASSPRHPGQGSSGANVLTF. The V gene is TRBV7-3, the J gene TRBJ2-6; 9 nucleotides align to TRBD1. Germline CDR1 reads SGHTA; CDR2 reads FQGTGA. J gave up 0 bases and V 5 bases, and 14 bases lay outside the gene matches. The CDR3 extends over 20 amino acids.

This clone was detected only a few times. J is TRBJ1-2 and V is TRBV27, with a weak D call TRBD1 (5 bases). The V and J ends lost 2 bases and 7 bases respectively, with 11 bases between them. The CDR3 contains 13 residues. CDR1 is MNHEY, CDR2 SMNVEV, per germline (reference sequence). The CDR3 DNA is TGTGCCAGCAGTTTAGGGGGGGTTTCTGGCTACACCTTC. Amino acids: CASSLGGVSGYTF.

This clone was counted between two and nine times. The chain couples TRBV4-2 to TRBJ1-6; the D gene is possibly TRBD1 (6 bases). This CDR3 contains 14 residues. Germline V gene lookup returns CDR1 LGHNA and CDR2 YNFKEQ. The germline V and J ends were trimmed by 3 bases and 5 bases, with 8 bases remaining between them. CDR3 loop: CASSQGHNNSPLHF. The CDR3 coding sequence is TGTGCCAGCAGCCAGGGACACAATAATTCACCCCTCCACTTT.

The sample holds one count of this clone. The chain joins TRBV5-4 to TRBJ2-7, with D perhaps matching TRBD1 or TRBD2 (5 bases each). Per germline, CDR1 SGHNT and CDR2 YYREEE (reference sequence). Between the trimmed V and J ends, which lost 4 bases and 7 bases, there was a span of 18 bases. CDR3 length: 14 amino acids. The CDR3 here is CASSQGPGGREQYF. The CDR3 bases are TGTGCCAGCAGCCAGGGACCCGGAGGAAGGGAGCAGTACTTC.

This chain connects TRBV19 to TRBJ2-7; perhaps D is TRBD1 or TRBD2 (5 bases each). The CDR3 has 15 residues. V lost 1 base to trimming and J lost 3 bases, with 13 bases between them. Germline-derived CDR1 and CDR2 are LNHDA and SQIVND (reference sequence). CDR3 sequence (DNA): TGTGCCAGTAGTATAGGGGGGAGAAGAGGCTACGAGCAGTACTTC. This codes for CASSIGGRRGYEQYF.

V is TRBV18 and J is TRBJ2-7; no firm D call. Germline-derived CDR1 and CDR2 are KGHSH and LQKENI. CDR3 length: 12 amino acids. The V end lost 3 bases, the J end lost 0 bases, and 3 bases lay between the germline ends. The CDR3 loop reads CASSPSSYEQYF. The DNA for the CDR3 is TGTGCCAGCTCACCCTCCTCCTACGAGCAGTACTTC. The whole variable domain, filled in from reference TRBV18 and TRBJ2-7, reads NAGVMQNPRHLVRRRGQEARLRCSPMKGHSHVYWYRQLPEEGLKFMVYLQKENIIDESGMPKERFSAEFPKEGPSILRIQQVVRGDSAAYFCASSPSSYEQYFGPGTRLTVT.

The table lists this clone with a few counts. The chain couples TRBV7-2 to TRBJ1-3, with D tentatively TRBD1 (6 bases). In germline, CDR1 is SGHTA, CDR2 FQGNSA. The CDR3 loop spans 14 amino acids. V was cut by 5 bases and J by 4 bases, with 12 bases left in between. The CDR3 spells CASSIGTLGNTIYF. The CDR3 bases are TGTGCCAGCAGCATCGGGACACTCGGAAACACCATATATTTT.

The chain couples TRBV4-1 to TRBJ1-2, with 8 bases matching TRBD1. This CDR3 region has 13 residues. Unmatched junction bases numbered 8, after V lost 0 bases and J lost 14 bases. Per the germline V gene, CDR1 is MGHRA and CDR2 is YSYEKL. The CDR3 coding sequence is TGCGCCAGCAGCCAAGATCCCACAGGGGGAGGTACCTTC. This translates into CASSQDPTGGGTF.

DNA for the CDR3: TGTGCCAGTGTCAACGGAAGACTAAACTATGGCTACACCTTC. Translated, it gives CASVNGRLNYGYTF. J is TRBJ1-2 and V is TRBV19; D unresolved. Germline V gives CDR1 LNHDA, CDR2 SQIVND (reference sequence). The V gene lost 8 bases and the J gene lost 2 bases, with 15 bases spanning the gap. The CDR3 spans 14 residues.

The chain employs TRBV6-1 and TRBJ2-2; 11 bases line up with TRBD1. V shed 1 base and J 6 bases; nucleotides not matched to a gene: 4. The CDR3 is 16 amino acids. Germline CDR1 is MNHNS and CDR2 is SASEGT. The CDR3 region is CASSEGDRGYAGELFF. For the CDR3, the DNA is TGTGCCAGCAGTGAAGGGGACAGGGGGTACGCCGGGGAGCTGTTTTTT.